The present TCR beta chain was sequenced within a study of memory CD4+ T cells and cytomegalovirus serostatus. The wider study: Of the healthy Belgian adults, 9 were CMV seropositive and more than 20 seronegative. Study outcomes and limitations: About two fifths of the roughly 160 known CMV-associated TCRbeta sequences appeared in CD4+ memory.

In the original analysis: After removing out-of-frame reads, 2 million to 2.5 million distinct TCRbeta sequences remained. Assay used: immunoSEQ multiplex PCR; TCRdb lists only in-frame clones, some missing. V and J calls plus clone size are reproduced from that table; the DNA served to infer D and trimming. The sample includes around 44,000 clones, about 79% of them seen just once. The V segment lost 7 bases and the J segment 8 bases; nucleotides outside the gene matches: 9. The CDR3 totals 16 residues. The germline V gene encodes CDR1 LNHDA and CDR2 SQIVND (reference sequence). The sort gate was single viable CD3+CD4+CD8-CD45RO+ cells for memory CD4+ T cells. Donors' CMV status reflects serum IgG against pp150, pp28, p38, p52. In its sample, this clone was seen once. Its cognate antigen is unknown.

The J gene is TRBJ2-1, the V gene TRBV19, with TRBD2 matching 15 bases. The sample comprised memory CD4+ T cells from blood. This clonotype was obtained from an adult in good health and CMV-seronegative. The CDR3 loop is CASTRTSGRAGDEQFF. The CDR3 DNA reads as TGTGCCAGTACCAGGACTAGCGGGAGGGCGGGGGATGAGCAGTTCTTC. Looking up the rest from reference TRBV19 and TRBJ2-1 gives the full variable domain: DGGITQSPKYLFRKEGQNVTLSCEQNLNHDAMYWYRQDPGQGLRLIYYSQIVNDFQKGDIAEGYSVSREKKESFPLTVTSAQKNPTAFYLCASTRTSGRAGDEQFFGPGTRLTVL.